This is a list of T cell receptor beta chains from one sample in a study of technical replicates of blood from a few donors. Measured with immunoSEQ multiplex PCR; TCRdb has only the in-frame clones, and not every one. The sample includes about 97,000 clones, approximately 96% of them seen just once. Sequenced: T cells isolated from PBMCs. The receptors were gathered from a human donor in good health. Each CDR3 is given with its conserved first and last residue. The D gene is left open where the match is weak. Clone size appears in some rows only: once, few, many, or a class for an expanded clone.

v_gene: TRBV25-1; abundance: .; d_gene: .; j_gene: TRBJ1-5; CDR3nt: TGTGCCAGCAGTGGCCAGGGGAGCAATCAGCCCCAGCATTTT; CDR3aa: CASSGQGSNQPQHF
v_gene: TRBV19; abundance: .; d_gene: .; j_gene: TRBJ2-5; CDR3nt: TGTGCCAGTAGTATAGGAGTCCAAGAGACCCAGTACTTC; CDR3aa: CASSIGVQETQYF
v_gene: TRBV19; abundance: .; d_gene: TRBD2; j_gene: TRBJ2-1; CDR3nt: TGTGCCAGTTGGACTAGCGGGAAAGGAGGGAACAATGAGCAGTTCTTC; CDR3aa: CASWTSGKGGNNEQFF
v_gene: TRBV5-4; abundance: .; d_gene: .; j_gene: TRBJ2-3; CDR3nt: TGTGCCAGCAGCGTTGCTCAGGGGCGCCGGACAGATACGCAGTATTTT; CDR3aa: CASSVAQGRRTDTQYF
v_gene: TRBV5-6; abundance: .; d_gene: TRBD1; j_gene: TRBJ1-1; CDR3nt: TGTGCCAGCAGCTTGGCAGTTACAGGGGGTTTCACTGAAGCTTTCTTT; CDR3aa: CASSLAVTGGFTEAFF
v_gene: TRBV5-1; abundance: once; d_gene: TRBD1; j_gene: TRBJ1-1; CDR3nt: TGCGCCAGCAGCAGACGACAGGGCACTGAAGCTTTCTTT; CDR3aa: CASSRRQGTEAFF
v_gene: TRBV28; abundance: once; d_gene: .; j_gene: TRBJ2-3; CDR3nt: TGTGCCAGCAGTTTATCCGGGGGAACAGATACGCAGTATTTT; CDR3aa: CASSLSGGTDTQYF
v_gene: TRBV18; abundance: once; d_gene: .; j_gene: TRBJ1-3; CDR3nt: TGTGCCAGCTCACCCAAATTAGGAGTTATAGGAAACACCATATATTTT; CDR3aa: CASSPKLGVIGNTIYF
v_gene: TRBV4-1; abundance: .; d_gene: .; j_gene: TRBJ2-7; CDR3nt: TGCGCCAGCAGCCAAGATCCGGGGGGCTGGGACGAGCAGTACTTC; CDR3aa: CASSQDPGGWDEQYF
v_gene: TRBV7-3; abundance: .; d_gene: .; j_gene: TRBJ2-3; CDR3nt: TGTGCCAGCAGCTTAACGTCGGGTACAAACACAGATACGCAGTATTTT; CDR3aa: CASSLTSGTNTDTQYF
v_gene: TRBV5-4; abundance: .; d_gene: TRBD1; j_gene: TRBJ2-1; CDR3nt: TGTGCCAGCAGCTTGGGGACAGGGGAATTCAATGAGCAGTTCTTC; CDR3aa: CASSLGTGEFNEQFF
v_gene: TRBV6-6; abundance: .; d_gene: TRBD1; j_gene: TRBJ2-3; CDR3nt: TGTGCCAGCAGTTACTCGTCCAGGGGGCTCGCAGATACGCAGTATTTT; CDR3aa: CASSYSSRGLADTQYF
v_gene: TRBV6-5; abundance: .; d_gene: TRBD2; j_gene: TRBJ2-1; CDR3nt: TGTGCCAGCAGGAGACTAGCGGGAGCCAATGAGCAGTTCTTC; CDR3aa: CASRRLAGANEQFF
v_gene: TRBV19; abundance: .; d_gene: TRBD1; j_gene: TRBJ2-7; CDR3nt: TGTGCCAGTAGCTTGACAGGGGGCGGGAACGAGCAGTACTTC; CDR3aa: CASSLTGGGNEQYF
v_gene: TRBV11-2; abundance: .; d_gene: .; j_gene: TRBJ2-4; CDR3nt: TGTGCCAGCAGCTTAGATCTTGAGGGAAGCCTAGCCAAAAACATTCAGTACTTC; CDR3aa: CASSLDLEGSLAKNIQYF
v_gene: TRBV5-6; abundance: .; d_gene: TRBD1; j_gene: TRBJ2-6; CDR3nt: TGTGCCAGCAGCAAGACAGGGGAAATAGGGGCTGGGGCCAACGTCCTGACTTTC; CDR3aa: CASSKTGEIGAGANVLTF
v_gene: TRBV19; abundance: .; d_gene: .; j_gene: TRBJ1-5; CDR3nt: TGTGCCAGTAGTATAGACAGGGAGGCCAATCAGCCCCAGCATTTT; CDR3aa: CASSIDREANQPQHF
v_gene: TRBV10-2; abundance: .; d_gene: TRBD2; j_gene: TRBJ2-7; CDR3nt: TGCGCCAGCAGTGATCCCACTAGCGGGCCCTACGAGCAGTACTTC; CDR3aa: CASSDPTSGPYEQYF
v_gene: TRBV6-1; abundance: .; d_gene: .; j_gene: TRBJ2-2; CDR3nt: TGTGCCAGCAGTGGGCGGGCCGGCGGGGAGCTGTTTTTT; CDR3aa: CASSGRAGGELFF
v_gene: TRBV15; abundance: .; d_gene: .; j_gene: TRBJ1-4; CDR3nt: TGTGCCACCAGCAGAGTATCGGGGTCCAGTGAAAAACTGTTTTTT; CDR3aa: CATSRVSGSSEKLFF
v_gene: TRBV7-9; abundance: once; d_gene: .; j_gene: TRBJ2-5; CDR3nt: TGTGCCAGCAGCTTGGGAGCGACTCTCAGAGAGACCCAGTACTTC; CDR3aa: CASSLGATLRETQYF
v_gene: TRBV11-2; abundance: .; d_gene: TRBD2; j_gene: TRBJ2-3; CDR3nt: TGTGCCAGCAGCTTAATGGGGACTAGCGGCACAGATACGCAGTATTTT; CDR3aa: CASSLMGTSGTDTQYF
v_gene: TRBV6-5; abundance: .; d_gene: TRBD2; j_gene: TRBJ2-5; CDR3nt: TGTGCCAGCAGTTACTCGTCTAGCGGGAGGTCAGAGACCCAGTACTTC; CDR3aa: CASSYSSSGRSETQYF
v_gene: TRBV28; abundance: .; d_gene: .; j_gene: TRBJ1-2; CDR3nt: TGTGCCAGCAGTATAGTAGACTATGGCTACACCTTC; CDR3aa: CASSIVDYGYTF
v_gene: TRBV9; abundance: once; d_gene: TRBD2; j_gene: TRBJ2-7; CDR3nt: TGTGCCAGCAGCCCGTCTGGGACTAGCTTCTACGAGCAGTACTTC; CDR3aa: CASSPSGTSFYEQYF
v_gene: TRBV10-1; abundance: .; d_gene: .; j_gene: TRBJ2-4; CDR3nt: TGCGCCACCGCACCCGGGTCTTCAGAAGCCAAAAACATTCAGTACTTC; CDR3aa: CATAPGSSEAKNIQYF
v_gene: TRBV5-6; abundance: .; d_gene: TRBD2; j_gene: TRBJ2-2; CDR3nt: TGTGCCAGCAGCTTGGGGGGGGGACGCACCGGGGAGCTGTTTTTT; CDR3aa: CASSLGGGRTGELFF
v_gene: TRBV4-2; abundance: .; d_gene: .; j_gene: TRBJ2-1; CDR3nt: TGTGCCAGCAGCAAAAGGGGGAATCTAGCGGTCCTCAGCGGTGAGCAGTTCTTC; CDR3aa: CASSKRGNLAVLSGEQFF
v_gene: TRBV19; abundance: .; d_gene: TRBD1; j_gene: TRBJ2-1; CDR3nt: TGTGCCAGTAGTATACAGGGGGCGACCAATGAGCAGTTCTTC; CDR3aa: CASSIQGATNEQFF
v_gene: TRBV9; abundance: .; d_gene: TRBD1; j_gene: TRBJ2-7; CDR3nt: TGTGCCAGCAGCCGTATCCCCCTCCGACCGGGACAGCCCTACGAGCAGTACTTC; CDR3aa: CASSRIPLRPGQPYEQYF
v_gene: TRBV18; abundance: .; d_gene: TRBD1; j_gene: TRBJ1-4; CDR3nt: TGTGCCAGCTCTCCGGGGACAGGGGAATATGTAGGTGAAAAACTGTTTTTT; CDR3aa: CASSPGTGEYVGEKLFF
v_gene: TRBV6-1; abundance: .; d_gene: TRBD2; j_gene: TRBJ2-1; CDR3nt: TGTGCCAGCAGTGAAATGGTGGGGGGGGATCGGCAGTTCTTC; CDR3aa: CASSEMVGGDRQFF
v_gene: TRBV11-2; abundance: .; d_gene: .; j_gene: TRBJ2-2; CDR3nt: TGTGCCAGCAGCTTAGATGGAGGAAACACCGGGGAGCTGTTTTTT; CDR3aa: CASSLDGGNTGELFF
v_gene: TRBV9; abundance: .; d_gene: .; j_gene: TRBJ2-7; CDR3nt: TGTGCCAGCAGCGTAGGTCTCGGCGAGCAGTACTTC; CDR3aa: CASSVGLGEQYF
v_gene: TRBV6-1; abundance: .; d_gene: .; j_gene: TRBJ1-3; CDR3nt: TGTGCCAGCAGTGAATGGGGAGGCTCTGGAAACACCATATATTTT; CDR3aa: CASSEWGGSGNTIYF
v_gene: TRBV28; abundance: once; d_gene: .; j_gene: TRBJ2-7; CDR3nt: TGTGCCAGCAGTTTCTCCGGACAGACCTACGAGCAGTACTTC; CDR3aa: CASSFSGQTYEQYF
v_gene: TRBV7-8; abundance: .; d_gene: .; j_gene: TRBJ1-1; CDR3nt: TGTGCCAGCAGCGAGGTCACTGAAGCTTTCTTT; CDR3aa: CASSEVTEAFF
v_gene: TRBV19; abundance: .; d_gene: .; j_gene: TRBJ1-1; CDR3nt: TGTGCCAGTAGGATCGGCAGGGAGGGCCCGAACACTGAAGCTTTCTTT; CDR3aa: CASRIGREGPNTEAFF
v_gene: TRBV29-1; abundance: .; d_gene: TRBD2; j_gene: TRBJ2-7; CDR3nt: TGCAGCGTTGAAGGTATGGGTACTAGCGGGAGTTACGAGCAGTACTTC; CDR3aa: CSVEGMGTSGSYEQYF
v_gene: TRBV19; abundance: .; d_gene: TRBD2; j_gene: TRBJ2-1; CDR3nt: TGTGCCAGTAGTATACATTCTTACCGGACTAGCGGGAGCTATGAGCAGTTCTTC; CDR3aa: CASSIHSYRTSGSYEQFF
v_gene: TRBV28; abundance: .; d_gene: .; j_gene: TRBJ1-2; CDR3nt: TGTGCCAGCAGTTTGAGTCAGGGCGGGGAAGGCTACACCTTC; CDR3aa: CASSLSQGGEGYTF